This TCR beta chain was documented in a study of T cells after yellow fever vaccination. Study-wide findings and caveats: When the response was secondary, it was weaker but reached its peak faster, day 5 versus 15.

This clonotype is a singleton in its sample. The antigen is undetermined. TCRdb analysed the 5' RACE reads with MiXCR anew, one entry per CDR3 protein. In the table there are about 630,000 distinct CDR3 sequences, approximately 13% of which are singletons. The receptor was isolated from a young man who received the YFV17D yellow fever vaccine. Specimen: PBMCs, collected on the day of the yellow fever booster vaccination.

The CDR3 sequence is CASSSTPFNEKLFF. The CDR3 DNA is TGTGCCAGCAGCTCGACCCCCTTTAATGAAAAACTGTTTTTT. V and J are TRBV6-1 and TRBJ1-4; D not resolved. CDR3 length: 14 residues. The germline V gene has CDR1 MNHNS and CDR2 SASEGT. V was clipped by 6 bases and J by 4 bases, with 12 bases between them.